This T cell receptor (beta chain) was recovered during a study of identical twins. The sample holds a few counts of this clonotype. The CDR3 has 12 amino acids. Germline V gives CDR1 ENHRY, CDR2 SYGVKD. Trimming took 7 bases from V and 4 from J, leaving 8 bases between them. Via MiXCR, TCRdb re-called the 5' RACE reads, giving one row per CDR3 protein. The sample has 690,000 or so distinct CDR3 sequences, 8.6% seen once. These same data were also listed under a study on yellow fever vaccine responses in identical twins.

The chain links TRBV10-3 to TRBJ2-1, with D unresolved. The clonotype originates from a woman aged 18-30 years in good health. Sequencing was done on a sample of PBMCs. The DNA for the CDR3 is TGTGCCATCACCACAGCTTACAATGAGCAGTTCTTC. Protein product: CAITTAYNEQFF.